What follows is one T cell receptor beta chain and its context. This sample was included in a study of shared clonotypes between healthy human individuals. Assay used: immunoSEQ multiplex PCR; TCRdb lists only in-frame clones, some missing. The sample consists of millions of clones, about 95% of them appearing once. CD8 cells regarded as naive lacked CD45RO, were positively chosen for CCR7, and omitted terminally differentiated effector memory CD45RA+ cells. The CDR3 loop spans 13 amino acids. CDR1 and CDR2 (germline): MNHEY, SMNVEV (reference sequence). V shed 6 bases and J shed 0 bases, with 6 bases lying between them.

The chain couples TRBV27 to TRBJ1-5, with no clear D. Sequences were obtained from naive CD8+ T cells sorted from blood. This TCR derives from a man aged 18 to 30 in good health. Written as DNA, the CDR3 is TGTGCCAGCAGCACATATAGCAATCAGCCCCAGCATTTT. Its translation: CASSTYSNQPQHF.